The subject of this entry is one T cell receptor (beta chain). Its antigen is unknown. In each sample, at least 7 million PBMCs were isolated. A second PCR, run for roughly 7 to 11 cycles, used a sample-barcoded 5' primer plus a J-beta primer mix. Each sample provided no less than 2.5 million CDR3-containing paired-end reads. A single record per CDR3 protein comes from TCRdb applying MiXCR to the 5' RACE reads. The table has about 1.4 million distinct CDR3 sequences, almost 60% seen once. The sample belongs to a study of blood T cells in healthy people across ages. General study results and limits: Observed TCR beta diversity per million T cells went down as age went up. This fall followed a roughly linear course with age.

Sequencing was performed on blood. This clonotype was obtained from a man younger than 30 in good health.

The CDR3 DNA sequence: TGTGCCAGCAGCTCCCAAGCGAGTAGCCACGAGCAGTACTTC. As protein: CASSSQASSHEQYF. The rearrangement joins TRBV13 to TRBJ2-7; D is undetermined. The CDR3 runs 14 residues. Germline loops: CDR1 PRHDT, CDR2 FYEKMQ (reference sequence). V was trimmed by 4 bases and J by 5 bases, leaving 15 bases between them.